These 14 T cell receptor beta chains came from one sample sequenced in a study of glioma-infiltrating T cells after dendritic cell vaccination (TCRdb year 2016). Receptor amplification or capture employed the immunoSEQ multiplex PCR assay. Held by TCRdb, this immuneACCESS table contains in-frame sequences only and omits some clones. Under half of the omission traces to an unresolved V gene where checked; the cause of the rest is unknown. For this sample the table gives about 46,000 clones, of which around 89% were detected only once. The ten top clones hold over 4.5% of the sample. This specimen's time point label, per the study, means: after dendritic cell vaccination, including at tumor progression/relapse. Sequencing used blood, obtained after dendritic cell vaccination. These receptors were obtained from a human donor with glioblastoma.

The genes are TRBV7-2 and TRBJ1-1, with no clear D. CDR3 size: 10 residues. Looked up from germline, CDR1 is SGHTA and CDR2 is FQGNSA. V was cut by 5 bases and J by 6 bases, with 4 bases left in between. The DNA of the CDR3 is TGTGCCAGCAGCCCGGCTGAAGCTTTCTTT. This codes for CASSPAEAFF.

The V call is TRBV11-3, the J call TRBJ2-7, with TRBD1 as a possible D gene (5 bases). From germline, CDR1 is SGHNT and CDR2 YENEEA. The V end was cut by 1 base, the J end by 5 bases, with 12 bases between. The CDR3 has 14 amino acids. The CDR3 nucleotides read TGTGCCAGCAGCTTAGGAAGGGGAAAGGACGAGCAGTACTTC. Amino acid sequence: CASSLGRGKDEQYF.

The chain links TRBV10-3 to TRBJ1-2; 7 bases match TRBD1. V shed 0 bases and J 3 bases; nucleotides not matched to a gene: 10. CDR1 ENHRY and CDR2 SYGVKD come from the germline V gene. CDR3 length equals 17 residues. CDR3 in DNA: TGTGCCATCAGTGAGTCCAAAGCAGGGGGGTTTTACTATGGCTACACCTTC. This gives the protein CAISESKAGGFYYGYTF.

The CDR3 spells CASSSGQSNQPQHF. The CDR3 DNA reads TGTGCCAGCAGCTCGGGACAGAGCAATCAGCCCCAGCATTTT. The chain carries TRBV6-5 and TRBJ1-5; 7 nucleotides agree with TRBD1. CDR3 length: 14 amino acids. CDR1 is MNHEY, CDR2 SVGAGI, per germline. The V segment lost 6 bases and the J segment 1 base; nucleotides outside the gene matches: 3.

The rearrangement uses TRBV7-9 and TRBJ1-1; tentatively, D is TRBD1 (6 bases). CDR1 is SEHNR, CDR2 FQNEAQ, per germline (reference sequence). The V end was cut by 5 bases, the J end by 1 base, with 14 bases between. The CDR3 contains 15 residues. Here the CDR3 reads CASSPPGGANTEAFF. The DNA for the CDR3 is TGTGCCAGCAGCCCGCCGGGGGGCGCGAACACTGAAGCTTTCTTT.

This chain uses TRBV18 with TRBJ1-2, with 9 nucleotides matching TRBD1. The CDR3 covers 15 residues. Germline-derived CDR1 and CDR2 are KGHSH and LQKENI. J was trimmed by 0 bases and V by 3 bases; bases with no gene match: 2. The CDR3 protein is CASSPGQGPNYGYTF. CDR3 in DNA: TGTGCCAGCTCACCTGGACAGGGGCCTAACTATGGCTACACCTTC. Full variable domain (remainder filled in from reference TRBV18 and TRBJ1-2): NAGVMQNPRHLVRRRGQEARLRCSPMKGHSHVYWYRQLPEEGLKFMVYLQKENIIDESGMPKERFSAEFPKEGPSILRIQQVVRGDSAAYFCASSPGQGPNYGYTFGSGTRLTVV.

V gene TRBV4-3 combines with J gene TRBJ2-1; tentative D call: TRBD2 (5 bases). Trimming removed 4 bases from V and 5 bases from J, with 12 bases in between. The CDR3 totals 14 residues. Germline V gene data show CDR1 as LGHNA and CDR2 as YSLEER. The CDR3 sequence: CASSRSSGDNEQFF. CDR3 coding DNA: TGCGCCAGCAGCCGCTCCTCCGGGGACAATGAGCAGTTCTTC.

The chain links TRBV30 to TRBJ1-2; D is perhaps TRBD1 (6 bases). The CDR3 is 12 residues long. The V and J ends lost 3 bases and 10 bases respectively, with 15 bases between them. Germline V gene data show CDR1 as GTSNPN and CDR2 as SVGIG (reference sequence). The CDR3 region is CAWSRQVQDYTF. The CDR3 nucleotides are TGTGCCTGGAGCCGACAGGTACAGGACTACACCTTC.

The chain joins TRBV28 to TRBJ2-5, with 10 bases fitting TRBD2. V lost 9 bases and J lost 0; bases outside the gene matches: 7. CDR1 and CDR2 from the germline V gene are MDHEN and SYDVKM. The length of the CDR3 is 15 residues. The CDR3 DNA reads as TGTGCCAGTAAGGCTAGCGGGAGTAACCAAGAGACCCAGTACTTC. Translating it yields CASKASGSNQETQYF.

The CDR3 region is CASSYPLAGGSADTQYF. In DNA, the CDR3 is TGCGCCAGCAGCTACCCCCTAGCGGGAGGGTCTGCAGATACGCAGTATTTT. The chain couples TRBV5-1 to TRBJ2-3; 12 positions agree with TRBD2. The CDR3 runs 17 residues. Germline V gives CDR1 SGHRS, CDR2 YFSETQ. The V segment lost 3 bases and the J segment 4 bases; nucleotides outside the gene matches: 9.

With regard to this clone: The germline gene is not matched at one end of the junction; a read error may be the cause. V usage is TRBV5-1 and J usage is TRBJ2-5; 8 nucleotides align to TRBD2. The J call is in doubt because the DNA end fits TRBJ2-7 better. This CDR3 region has 15 residues. Per germline, CDR1 SGHRS and CDR2 YFSETQ. CDR3 sequence (DNA): TGCGCCAGCAGCGTTACGGGAGGGCCCTCCCACGAGCAGTACTTC. Residues: CASSVTGGPSHEQYF.

This chain joins TRBV28 and TRBJ2-3; 9 bases are shared with TRBD2. The J segment lost 4 bases and the V segment lost 2 bases, leaving 4 bases of the junction unmatched. CDR3 length equals 15 residues. Germline V gene lookup returns CDR1 MDHEN and CDR2 SYDVKM. CDR3 coding DNA: TGTGCCAGCAGTTTAGCGGGAGGGAGGTCAGATACGCAGTATTTT. Translated, it gives CASSLAGGRSDTQYF. Combining the CDR3 with reference TRBV28 and TRBJ2-3 gives the whole variable domain DVKVTQSSRYLVKRTGEKVFLECVQDMDHENMFWYRQDPGLGLRLIYFSYDVKMKEKGDIPEGYSVSREKKERFSLILESASTNQTSMYLCASSLAGGRSDTQYFGPGTRLTVL.

The J gene is TRBJ2-7, the V gene TRBV28; D unresolved. Trimming removed 5 bases at V and 0 bases at J, with 5 bases between. This CDR3 region has 12 residues. Germline V gene data show CDR1 as MDHEN and CDR2 as SYDVKM. The CDR3 protein is CASSISSYEQYF. CDR3 sequence (DNA): TGTGCCAGCAGTATCTCCTCCTACGAGCAGTACTTC.

The chain is built from TRBV5-6 and TRBJ2-1, with D tentatively TRBD1 (7 bases). The V and J ends lost 3 bases and 12 bases respectively, with 16 bases between them. This CDR3 region has 13 residues. Germline V gene data show CDR1 as SGHDT and CDR2 as YYEEEE. The chain's CDR3 is CASSSQGGRRQFF. CDR3 in DNA: TGTGCCAGCAGCTCGCAGGGGGGACGGCGGCAGTTCTTC.